This TCR beta chain originates from a study of blood T cell repertoires in COVID-19 (dated by TCRdb to 2019 to 2021). For the wider study: Samples covering the acute and convalescent phases of COVID-19 were provided by collaborators in the United States, Italy and Spain. The dataset comprised deeply sampled blood TCRbeta repertoires from subjects exposed to, actively infected with, or recovered from COVID-19. The samples were drawn from the first 160 participants of the ongoing ImmuneRACE study and from 950 to 1,500 subjects provided by 6 global collaborators. Sample metadata almost always included a de-identified subject ID, COVID-19 status, age in years and sex. A freely available public database, intended as a resource for researchers studying the immune response to SARS-CoV-2, is where the repertoires were released. HLA class I and class II types, where available, came from metadata supplied by the sample provider rather than from assay-based typing. The material from the prospective study consisted of cDNA or gDNA derived from T cells, B-cell-depleted T cells, or PBMCs.

A second Seattle source provided samples from volunteer blood donors who had recovered from COVID-19. Whole blood was collected in K2EDTA tubes by collaborating institutions according to the institutions' own protocols. Collaborator samples were shipped for TCRbeta analysis as frozen whole blood, isolated PBMCs, or DNA extracted from either sample type. The immunoSEQ Assay, a bias-controlled multiplex PCR, was used to amplify TCRbeta CDR3 regions from genomic DNA. The paper's data handling went like this. The number of nucleated cells in each sample was estimated from the amplification of reference gene primers within the assay. Sequence reads were collapsed and filtered to measure the absolute abundance of every unique TCRbeta CDR3 rearrangement. For each sample, productive Simpson clonality was calculated by taking the square root of Simpson's diversity index across productive rearrangements. Entries here come from immuneACCESS through TCRdb and include only in-frame sequences with V and J called. Some clones fail to appear in such tables; in the studies checked, an unresolved V gene covers under half of the shortfall, and the cause of the remainder is unknown. V, J and clone size are those of that table, while D and trimming were read from the DNA. The sample data list 250,000 to 350,000 clones, and around 90% of these were observed just once. 2.2% of the sample belongs to the ten largest clones.

The research as a whole found: Clinical and demographic metadata were provided uncurated, with the amount varying by source and participant.

Turning to this clone: No cognate antigen has been identified for it. One end of the junction is discordant with germline, which a read error may explain.

The clonotype originates from a woman between 50 and 59 years old who had recovered from COVID-19. The sample consisted of peripheral blood.

The bases read TGTGCCAGTAGTATGCTGGTAGGCGAGGCATCCCGGTTT. This translates into CASSMLVGEASRF. This chain is built from TRBV19 and TRBJ2-3, with the D gene call left open. CDR1 LNHDA and CDR2 SQIVND were looked up in the germline V gene (reference sequence). Spanning cysteine to phenylalanine, the CDR3 consists of 13 amino acids. This entry keeps only the CDR3 DNA: 39 bases, framed from base 1.